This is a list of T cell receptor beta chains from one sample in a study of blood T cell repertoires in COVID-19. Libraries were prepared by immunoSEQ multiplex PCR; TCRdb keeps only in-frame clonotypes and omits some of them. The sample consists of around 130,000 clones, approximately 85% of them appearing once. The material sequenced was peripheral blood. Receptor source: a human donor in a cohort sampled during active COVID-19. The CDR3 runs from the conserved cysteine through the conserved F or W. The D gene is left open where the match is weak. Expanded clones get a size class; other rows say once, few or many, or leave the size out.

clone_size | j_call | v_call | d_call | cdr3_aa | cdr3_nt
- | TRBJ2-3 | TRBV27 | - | CASSSHLVAGETDTQYF | TGTGCCAGCAGTTCCCACTTAGTCGCAGGGGAGACAGATACGCAGTATTTT
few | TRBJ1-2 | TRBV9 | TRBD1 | CASSVATGEDYGYTF | TGTGCCAGCAGCGTAGCTACAGGGGAGGACTATGGCTACACCTTC
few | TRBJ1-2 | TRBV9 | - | CASSAGQDYGYTF | TGTGCCAGCAGCGCGGGACAAGACTATGGCTACACCTTC
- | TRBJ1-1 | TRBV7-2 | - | CASSLSRTLGSTEAFF | TGTGCCAGCAGCTTATCTAGGACCCTCGGGAGCACTGAAGCTTTCTTT
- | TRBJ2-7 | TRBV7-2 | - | CASSLGRQSEQYF | TGTGCCAGCAGCTTAGGGAGGCAATCCGAGCAGTACTTC
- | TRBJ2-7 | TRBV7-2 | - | CASSPRGYEQYF | TGTGCCAGCAGCCCACGGGGCTACGAGCAGTACTTC
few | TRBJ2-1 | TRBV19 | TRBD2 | CASSTTSGRFTEQFF | TGTGCCAGTAGTACGACTAGCGGGAGGTTTACTGAGCAGTTCTTC
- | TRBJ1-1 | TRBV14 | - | CASSLGGFRGAFF | TGTGCCAGCAGCCTCGGGGGATTCCGAGGAGCTTTCTTT
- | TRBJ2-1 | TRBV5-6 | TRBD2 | CASSLFSGRAGLSYNEQFF | TGTGCCAGCAGCTTGTTTAGCGGGAGGGCCGGACTATCCTACAATGAGCAGTTCTTC
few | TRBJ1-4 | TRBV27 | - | CASRNSTNEKLFF | TGTGCCAGCAGAAACTCAACTAATGAAAAACTGTTTTTT
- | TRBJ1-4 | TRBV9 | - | CASSNRPGEKLFF | TGTGCCAGCAGTAATAGGCCAGGAGAAAAACTGTTTTTT
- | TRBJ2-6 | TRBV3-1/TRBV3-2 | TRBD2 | CASSQDPAGAPSGANVLTF | TGTGCCAGCAGCCAAGATCCAGCGGGGGCCCCATCTGGGGCCAACGTCCTGACTTTC
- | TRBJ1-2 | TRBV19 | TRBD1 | CASSFSGGEINGYTF | TGTGCCAGTAGTTTTTCAGGGGGCGAAATTAATGGCTACACCTTC
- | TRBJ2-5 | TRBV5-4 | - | CASSSGLTYQETQYF | TGTGCCAGCAGCTCGGGACTTACGTACCAAGAGACCCAGTACTTC
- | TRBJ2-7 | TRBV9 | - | CASSVNPGDSYEQYF | TGTGCCAGCAGCGTAAATCCCGGTGACTCCTACGAGCAGTACTTC
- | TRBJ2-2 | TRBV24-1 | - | CATSDPPGNTGELFF | TGTGCCACCAGTGATCCACCAGGGAACACCGGGGAGCTGTTTTTT
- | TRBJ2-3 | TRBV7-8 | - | CASSPMDSHSTDTQYF | TGTGCCAGCAGCCCCATGGACAGTCATAGCACAGATACGCAGTATTTT
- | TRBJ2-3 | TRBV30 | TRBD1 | CAWSSTGIKDTQYF | TGTGCCTGGAGTTCGACAGGGATTAAAGATACGCAGTATTTT
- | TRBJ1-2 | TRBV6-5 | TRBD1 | CASHNRDRGRGYTF | TGTGCCAGTCACAACCGGGACAGGGGACGTGGCTACACCTTC
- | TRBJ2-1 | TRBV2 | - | CASPASRLDEQFF | TGTGCCAGCCCCGCTAGTCGGCTCGATGAGCAGTTCTTC
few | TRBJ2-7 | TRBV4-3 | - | CASSQDLPYEQYF | TGCGCCAGCAGCCAAGATCTCCCCTACGAGCAGTACTTC
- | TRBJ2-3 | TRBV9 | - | CASSVGLADTDTQYF | TGTGCCAGCAGCGTAGGATTAGCGGACACAGATACGCAGTATTTT